The clone carrying this T cell receptor beta chain came up once. The time point here: patch test 1, 2 weeks after DPC sensitization. The treatment is: therapeutic diphenylcyclopropenone sensitization with weekly scalp DPC. Unfractionated whole blood yielded total RNA. These data originate in a study of human T cells and chemical hapten exposure. TCRdb fed the RACE reads into MiXCR, producing one record per CDR3 protein. The top ten hold under 2% of the sample, which has roughly 52,000 distinct CDR3 sequences, approximately 11% seen once. The CDR3 has 13 residues. The germline V and J ends were trimmed by 4 bases and 7 bases, with 13 bases remaining between them. The germline CDR1 and CDR2 sequences are SQVTM and ANQGSEA.

The starting material was whole blood, obtained in connection with sensitization to the hapten diphenylcyclopropenone (DPC). This chain uses TRBV29-1 with TRBJ1-4, with D unclear. The clonotype comes from a middle-aged woman with alopecia areata. Some clones in this sample may be carry-over from other donors' samples. The CDR3 is CSVAANLGEKLFF. The CDR3 DNA is TGCAGCGTTGCGGCCAACTTGGGTGAAAAACTGTTTTTT.